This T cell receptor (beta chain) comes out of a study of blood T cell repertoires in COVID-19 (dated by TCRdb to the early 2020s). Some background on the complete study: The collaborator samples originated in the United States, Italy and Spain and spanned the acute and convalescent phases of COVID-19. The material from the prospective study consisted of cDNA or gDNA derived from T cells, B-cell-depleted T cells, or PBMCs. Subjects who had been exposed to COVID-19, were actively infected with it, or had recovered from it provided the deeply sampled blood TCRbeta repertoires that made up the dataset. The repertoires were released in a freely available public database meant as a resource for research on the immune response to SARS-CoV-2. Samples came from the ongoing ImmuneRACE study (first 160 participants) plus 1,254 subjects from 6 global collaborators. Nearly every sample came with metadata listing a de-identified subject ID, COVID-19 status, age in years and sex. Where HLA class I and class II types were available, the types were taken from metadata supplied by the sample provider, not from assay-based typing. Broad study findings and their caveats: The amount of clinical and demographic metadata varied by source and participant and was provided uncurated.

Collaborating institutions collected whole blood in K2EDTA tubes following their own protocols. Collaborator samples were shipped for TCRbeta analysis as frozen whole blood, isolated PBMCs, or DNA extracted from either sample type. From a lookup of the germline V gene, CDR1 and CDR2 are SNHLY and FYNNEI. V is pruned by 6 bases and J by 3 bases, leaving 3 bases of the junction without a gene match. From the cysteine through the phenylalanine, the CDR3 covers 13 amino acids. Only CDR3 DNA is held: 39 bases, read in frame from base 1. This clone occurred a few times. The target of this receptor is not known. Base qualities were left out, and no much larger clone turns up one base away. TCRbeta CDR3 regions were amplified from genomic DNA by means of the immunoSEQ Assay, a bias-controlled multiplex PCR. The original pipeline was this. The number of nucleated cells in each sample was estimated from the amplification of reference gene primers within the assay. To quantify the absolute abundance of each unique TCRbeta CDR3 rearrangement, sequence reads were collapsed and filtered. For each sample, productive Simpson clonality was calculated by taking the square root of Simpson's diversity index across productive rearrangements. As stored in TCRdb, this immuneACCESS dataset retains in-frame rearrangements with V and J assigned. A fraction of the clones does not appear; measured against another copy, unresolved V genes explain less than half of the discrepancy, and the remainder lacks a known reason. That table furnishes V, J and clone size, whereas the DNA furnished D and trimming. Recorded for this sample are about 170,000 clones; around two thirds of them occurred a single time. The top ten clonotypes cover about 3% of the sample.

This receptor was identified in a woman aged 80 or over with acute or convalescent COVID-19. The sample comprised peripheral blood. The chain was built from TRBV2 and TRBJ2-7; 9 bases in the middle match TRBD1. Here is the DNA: TGTGCCAGCAGAAGGGACAGGGACTACGAGCAGTACTTC. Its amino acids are CASRRDRDYEQYF.